The next 7 T cell receptor beta chains were all read from a single sample in a study of tumor and adjacent non-tumor tissue in lung cancer. A modified ARM-PCR protocol with three rounds of nested PCR amplified TCRbeta. TCRdb itself ran the multiplex PCR reads through MiXCR, one entry per CDR3 protein. Among just over 200,000 distinct CDR3 sequences listed, over 55% were seen once. This sample's RNA came from whole unsorted tissue. Material: lung tumor tissue. These receptors all stem from a man between 60 and 75 years old with non-small cell lung cancer.

Note on this clonotype: This may be a read error: a much more frequent sequence differs by one nucleotide. The chain uses TRBV29-1 and TRBJ2-3; D may be TRBD2 (6 bases). Trimming shortened V by 7 bases and J by 4 bases, and 12 bases separated the two germline ends. Germline lookup yields CDR1 SQVTM and CDR2 ANQGSEA. The CDR3 has 12 amino acids. CDR3 DNA sequence: TGCAGCGCCCGGGAGACCGCAGATACGCAGTATTTT. Encoded protein: CSARETADTQYF.

A remark on this clonotype: A much larger clone is a single base away; this may be a read error. The chain employs TRBV29-1 and TRBJ2-1, with 9 nucleotides matching TRBD1. This CDR3 comprises 14 residues. Germline lookup yields CDR1 SQVTM and CDR2 ANQGSEA. As DNA, the CDR3 is TGCAGCCTCTTGGGACAGGGAAACTACAATGAGCGGTTCTTC. It codes for CSLLGQGNYNERFF.

Turning to this clonotype: A clone one base away is much larger, so this may be a read error. This chain uses TRBV20-1 with TRBJ1-1; D uncertain. The CDR3 has 13 residues. Germline V gene sequence: CDR1 DFQATT, CDR2 SNEGSKA (reference sequence). Trimming cost V 4 bases and J 2 bases, with 11 bases left between them. The CDR3 loop reads CSAKRGYNTEAFF. For the CDR3, the DNA is TGCAGTGCTAAGCGAGGATACAACACTGAAGCTTTCTTT.

The rearrangement links TRBV29-1 to TRBJ2-7, with 9 bases identical to TRBD1. The CDR3 contains 15 residues. Germline CDR1 reads SQVTM; CDR2 reads ANQGSEA. Trimming removed 8 bases from V and 3 bases from J; junction bases left unmatched: 14. The CDR3 is CSIARGGTGRYEQYF. CDR3 DNA sequence: TGCAGCATTGCTAGGGGCGGGACAGGGCGCTACGAGCAGTACTTC.

V gene TRBV6-2 or TRBV6-3 combines with J gene TRBJ2-7, with D uncertain. Germline-derived CDR1 and CDR2 are MNHEY and SVGEGT. V gave up 6 bases and J gave up 2 bases, with 8 bases separating them. This CDR3 comprises 12 residues. CDR3 sequence: CASSSAAYEQYF. In DNA, the CDR3 is TGTGCCAGCAGCTCCGCTGCCTACGAGCAGTACTTC.

The chain carries TRBV20-1 and TRBJ2-5; 8 bases are a match to TRBD1. V was pared by 4 bases and J by 1 base, with 8 bases of the junction left unmatched. Germline loops: CDR1 DFQATT, CDR2 SNEGSKA (reference sequence). There are 15 residues in the CDR3. CDR3 nucleotide sequence: TGCAGTGCTAACCCGGGACAGGATACCCAAGAGACCCAGTACTTC. Protein product: CSANPGQDTQETQYF.

At least ten counts were recorded for this clonotype. The chain is built from TRBV29-1 and TRBJ2-2; D is possibly TRBD2 (5 bases). The CDR3 sequence is 13 residues long. Germline V gene lookup returns CDR1 SQVTM and CDR2 ANQGSEA. V was pared by 5 bases and J by 2 bases, with 9 bases between. CDR3 nucleotides: TGCAGCGTTCTTGGGAGAAACACCGGGGAGCTGTTTTTT. Residues: CSVLGRNTGELFF.